This TCR beta chain was captured in a study of technical replicates of blood from a few donors (dated by TCRdb to 2016 to 2017). Relative to germline, V is 2 bases shorter and J is 4 bases shorter, with 12 bases between their ends. The CDR3 runs 16 amino acids, cysteine and phenylalanine included. The only DNA kept is the CDR3, 48 bases in frame from the first base. The germline V gene provides CDR1 SGHTA and CDR2 FQGNSA. The method behind the library was the immunoSEQ multiplex PCR assay. Here the immuneACCESS table is served through TCRdb, limited to in-frame sequences with V and J called. Missing clones are a known gap in these copies; in checked studies unresolved V genes cover under half, and the rest lacks a known reason. The sample table shows about 79,000 clones, and around 92% are seen once. The ten biggest clones cover over 0.35% of the sample. Comments on this clone: Its antigen is still unknown. Per-base quality was not reported, and no clone a single base away is much larger than it.

The chain links TRBV7-2 with TRBJ2-6; possibly the D gene is TRBD1, per 5 matching bases. The sample comprised T cells isolated from PBMCs. The source is a human donor in good health. Some clones in this sample may be carry-over from other donors' samples. The CDR3 region: CASSLTRVTGANVLTF. In nucleotides, the sequence is TGTGCCAGCAGCTTAACCAGGGTCACGGGGGCCAACGTCCTGACTTTC.